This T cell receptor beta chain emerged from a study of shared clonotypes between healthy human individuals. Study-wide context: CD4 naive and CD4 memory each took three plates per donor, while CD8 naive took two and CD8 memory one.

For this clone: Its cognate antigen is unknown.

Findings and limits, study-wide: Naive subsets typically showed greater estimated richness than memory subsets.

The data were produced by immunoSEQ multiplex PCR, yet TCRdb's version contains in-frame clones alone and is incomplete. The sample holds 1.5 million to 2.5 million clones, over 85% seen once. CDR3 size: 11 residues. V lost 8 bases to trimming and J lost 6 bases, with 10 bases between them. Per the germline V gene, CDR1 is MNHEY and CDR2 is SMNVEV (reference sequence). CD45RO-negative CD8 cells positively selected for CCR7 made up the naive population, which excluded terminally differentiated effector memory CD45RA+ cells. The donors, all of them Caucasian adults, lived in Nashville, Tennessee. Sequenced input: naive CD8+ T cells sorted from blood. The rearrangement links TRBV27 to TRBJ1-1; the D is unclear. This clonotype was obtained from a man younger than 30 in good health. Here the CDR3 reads CASGLPPEAFF. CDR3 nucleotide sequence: TGTGCCAGCGGACTACCCCCTGAAGCTTTCTTT.